This T cell receptor (beta chain) was sequenced during a study of PD-1 blockade in classical Hodgkin lymphoma. General study results and limits: By C4D1, diversity of CD4+ TCRs had risen significantly, whereas that of CD8+ TCRs had not.

The sample's time point: cycle 4 day 1 (C4D1), after less than 7 weeks of nivolumab. With no exception, relapse followed autologous stem cell transplantation in all patients, and brentuximab vedotin exposure varied. Patients reached a best response of complete response, partial response or progressive disease. Method: immunoSEQ multiplex PCR; TCRdb's copy keeps in-frame clones and lacks some. The table lists about 64,000 clones, more than 90% of them singletons. Turning to this clone: Its antigen is not identified.

The CDR3 length is 13 residues. Germline loops: CDR1 MNHNS, CDR2 SASEGT. After removal of 5 bases from V and 9 bases from J, the junction contained 5 bases not matched to a gene. The sample consisted of peripheral blood mononuclear cells (PBMCs), taken before the fourth cycle of nivolumab. The chain recombines TRBV6-1 with TRBJ2-1; 9 bases line up with TRBD1. The TCR sequence derives from a human donor with classical Hodgkin lymphoma. CDR3 sequence: CASSLTGGFEQFF. CDR3 coding DNA: TGTGCCAGCAGTCTCACAGGGGGCTTTGAGCAGTTCTTC.